This entry concerns a single TCR beta chain. Gene names and germline match the mouse. The CDR3 end is not reached by the read, which stops 1 residue before it; the germline J gene fills it in. The data were produced by immunoSEQ multiplex PCR, yet TCRdb's version contains in-frame clones alone and is incomplete. The data contain roughly 9,000 clones, around 48% of them singletons. These data belong to a study of tissue T cells after allogeneic stem cell transplantation. The CDR3 has 13 residues. The V end was cut by 8 bases, the J end by 0 bases, with 10 bases between. The germline V gene encodes CDR1 KGHPV and CDR2 FQNQEV (reference sequence). Specified time point: mouse harvest day 7 after allogeneic transplant. The graft held 10^6 splenic CD5+ T cells and 10^7 T-cell-depleted bone marrow cells. This mouse GVHD model was MHC-mismatched B6 to BALB/c, profiled day 7 or 14.

This sequence was found in a female BALB/c mouse given C57BL/6 T cells with graft-versus-host disease after an allogeneic hematopoietic cell transplant. This chain joins TRBV26 and TRBJ1-1; D perhaps matches TRBD1 (5 bases). Sequences were obtained from gut tissue. The sequenced part of the CDR3 DNA is TGTGCCAGCCGGACACTTGCAAACACAGAAGTCTTC. Its protein is CASRTLANTEVF. The entire CDR3 reads CASRTLANTEVFF.